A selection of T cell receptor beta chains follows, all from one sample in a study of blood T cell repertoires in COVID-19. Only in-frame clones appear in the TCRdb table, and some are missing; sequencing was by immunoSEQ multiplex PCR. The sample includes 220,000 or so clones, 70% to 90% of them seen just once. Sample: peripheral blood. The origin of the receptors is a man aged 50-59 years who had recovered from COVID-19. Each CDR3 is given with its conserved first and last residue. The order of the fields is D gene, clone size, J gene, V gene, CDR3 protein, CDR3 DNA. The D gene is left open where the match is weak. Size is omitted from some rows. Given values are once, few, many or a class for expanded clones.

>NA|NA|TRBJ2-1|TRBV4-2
CASSPQGTNEQFF
TGTGCCAGCAGCCCCCAGGGAACCAATGAGCAGTTCTTC
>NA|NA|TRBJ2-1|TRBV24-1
CATSDPRRGSYNEQFF
TGTGCCACCAGTGACCCTAGGAGGGGCTCCTACAATGAGCAGTTCTTC
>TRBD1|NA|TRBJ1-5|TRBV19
CASSITLTGGGQPQHF
TGTGCCAGTAGTATTACCCTTACAGGGGGCGGTCAGCCCCAGCATTTT
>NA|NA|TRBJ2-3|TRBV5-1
CASSLEGFSTDTQYF
TGCGCCAGCAGCTTGGAGGGGTTTAGCACAGATACGCAGTATTTT
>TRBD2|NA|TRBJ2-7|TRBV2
CASSGLAGARYEQYF
TGTGCCAGCAGTGGACTAGCGGGGGCCAGGTACGAGCAGTACTTC
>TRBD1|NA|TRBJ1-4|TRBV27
CASSFLGQGSEKLFF
TGTGCCAGCAGTTTCTTAGGACAGGGAAGCGAAAAACTGTTTTTT
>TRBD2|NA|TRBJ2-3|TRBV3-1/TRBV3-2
CASSQERSSGSKDTQYF
TGTGCCAGCAGCCAAGAAAGGAGTAGCGGGAGTAAGGATACGCAGTATTTT
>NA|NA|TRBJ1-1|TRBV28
CASSFALSSMNTEAFF
TGTGCCAGCAGTTTCGCCCTCTCCAGTATGAACACTGAAGCTTTCTTT
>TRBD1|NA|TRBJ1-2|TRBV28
CASGRTGQYGYTF
TGTGCCAGCGGCCGGACAGGGCAATATGGCTACACCTTC
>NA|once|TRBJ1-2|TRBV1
CTSSQDIRYSPEANYGYTF
TGCACCAGCAGCCAGGACATAAGGTACAGTCCTGAAGCTAACTATGGCTACACCTTC
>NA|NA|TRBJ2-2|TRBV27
CASRGSGASRELFF
TGTGCCAGCAGGGGTTCGGGTGCCTCCCGGGAGCTGTTTTTT
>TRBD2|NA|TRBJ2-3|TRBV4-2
CASSQDSFRGGASTDTQYF
TGTGCCAGCAGCCAAGACTCCTTTCGCGGGGGGGCTAGCACAGATACGCAGTATTTT
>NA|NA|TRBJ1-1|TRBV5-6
CASSLRTQNTEAFF
TGTGCCAGCAGCTTGAGGACACAGAACACTGAAGCTTTCTTT
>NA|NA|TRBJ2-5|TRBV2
CASSEGRETQYF
TGTGCCAGCAGTGAGGGGCGAGAGACCCAGTACTTC
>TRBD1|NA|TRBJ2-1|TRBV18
CASSASSGGNEQFF
TGTGCCAGCTCAGCAAGCTCAGGGGGAAATGAGCAGTTCTTC
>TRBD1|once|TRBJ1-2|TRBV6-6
CASTQRTGTLYGYTF
TGTGCCAGCACCCAAAGGACAGGAACTCTCTATGGCTACACCTTC
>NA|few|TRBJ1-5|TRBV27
CASSSKIQNQPQHF
TGTGCCAGCAGTTCAAAAATCCAGAATCAGCCCCAGCATTTT
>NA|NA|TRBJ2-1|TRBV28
CASNLRGRGYNEQFF
TGTGCCAGCAACCTCAGGGGAAGGGGCTACAATGAGCAGTTCTTC
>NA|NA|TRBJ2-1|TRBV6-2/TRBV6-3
CASSRRPNEQFF
TGTGCCAGCAGTCGCAGGCCCAATGAGCAGTTCTTC
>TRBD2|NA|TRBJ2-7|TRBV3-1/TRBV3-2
CASSQWTSSYEQYF
TGTGCCAGCAGCCAATGGACTAGCTCCTACGAGCAGTACTTC
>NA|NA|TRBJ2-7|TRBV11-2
CASSRKTSSYEQYF
TGTGCCAGCAGCAGAAAAACTAGTTCCTACGAGCAGTACTTC
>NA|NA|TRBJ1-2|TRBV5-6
CASSYQNYGYTF
TGTGCCAGCAGCTACCAGAACTATGGCTACACCTTC
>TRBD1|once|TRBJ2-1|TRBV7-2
CASSPWTGSSYNEQFF
TGTGCCAGCAGCCCGTGGACAGGGTCCTCCTACAATGAGCAGTTCTTC
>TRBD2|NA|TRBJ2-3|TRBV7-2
CASSIWTSGRTDTQYF
TGTGCCAGCAGCATTTGGACTAGCGGGAGAACAGATACGCAGTATTTT
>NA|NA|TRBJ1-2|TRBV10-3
CAISEGEYYGYTF
TGTGCCATCAGTGAGGGGGAGTACTATGGCTACACCTTC
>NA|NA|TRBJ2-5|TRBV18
CASSPGSQETQYF
TGTGCCAGCTCACCAGGCAGTCAAGAGACCCAGTACTTC
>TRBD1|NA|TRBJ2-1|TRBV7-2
CASSLGTGPYNEQFF
TGTGCCAGCAGCTTAGGGACAGGGCCCTACAATGAGCAGTTCTTC
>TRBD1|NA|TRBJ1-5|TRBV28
CASRPGQGGNQPQHF
TGTGCCAGCAGACCCGGACAGGGCGGCAATCAGCCCCAGCATTTT
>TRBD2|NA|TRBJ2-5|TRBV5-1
CASSLGLAGGLGETQYF
TGCGCCAGCAGCTTAGGACTAGCGGGAGGGTTGGGAGAGACCCAGTACTTC
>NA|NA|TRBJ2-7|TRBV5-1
CASSPRQPYEQYF
TGCGCCAGCAGCCCCCGACAGCCCTACGAGCAGTACTTC
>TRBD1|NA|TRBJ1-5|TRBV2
CASSRDRGRGQPQHF
TGTGCCAGCAGTCGAGACAGGGGGCGAGGACAGCCCCAGCATTTT
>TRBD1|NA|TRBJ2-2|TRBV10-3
CAISDTGTGNTGELFF
TGTGCCATCAGTGACACCGGGACAGGCAACACCGGGGAGCTGTTTTTT
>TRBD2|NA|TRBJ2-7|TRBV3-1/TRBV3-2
CASSQEILAERQYF
TGTGCCAGCAGCCAAGAGATACTAGCGGAACGGCAGTACTTC